This T cell receptor beta chain comes out of a study of molecular identifiers for immune sequencing clone quantification. Across the whole study: Replicate RNA came from about 20,000 or 100,000 naive CD8 cells and was split five ways, and four parts were sequenced. Study conclusions and caveats: Single-cell amounts of spiked Jurkat TCR RNA were reportedly detectable among over 750,000 naive cells.

MiXCR, run by TCRdb on the PCR reads, gives a single entry per CDR3 protein. The table includes about 510,000 distinct CDR3 sequences, about a fifth detected once. This clonotype was seen at least ten times. No antigen is known for it. Sequencing was done on a sample of naive CD8+ T cells from blood, with Jurkat cell RNA spiked in. As to subset: FACS-sorted CD8+CD4-CCR7+CD45RA+ naive T cells. The TCR sequence derives from a human donor in good health. Some libraries in this study had Jurkat cell RNA spiked in.

CDR3: CAGGQATEAFF. The CDR3 DNA reads TGTGCCGGCGGACAGGCCACTGAAGCTTTCTTT. V is TRBV30 and J is TRBJ1-1; 7 bases match TRBD1. CDR3 length: 11 residues. V was pared by 8 bases and J by 4 bases, with 4 bases of the junction left unmatched. In germline, CDR1 is GTSNPN, CDR2 SVGIG (reference sequence).